This TCR beta chain comes out of a study of T cell repertoires in aging, cancer and after chemotherapy. This clonotype was counted between two and nine times. The target antigen is unknown. At one end, the junction sequence differs from germline, possibly due to a read error. TCR beta rearrangements were amplified from peripheral blood genomic DNA. TRB rearrangements spanning V, D and J were amplified using mixed TRB-A/B primers. MiXCR, run by TCRdb on the multiplex PCR reads, gives a single entry per CDR3 protein. The sample has 4,900 or so distinct CDR3 sequences; 20% to 30% are singletons. Study conclusions and caveats: Untreated cancer patients had significantly lower blood TCR diversity than age-matched healthy donors. Loss of evenness, beyond lost richness, contributed to age-related TCR diversity decline in cancer patients.

CDR3 length equals 15 residues. Germline values: CDR1 MNHEY, CDR2 SVGAGI. The clonotype comes from a human donor in good health. The sequenced material came from blood. The V and J genes are TRBV6-5 and TRBJ2-1; 14 nucleotides match TRBD2. CDR3 nucleotides: TGTGCCAGCAGTCCCGGGACTAGCGGGAGTGATGAGCAGTTCTTT. It translates to CASSPGTSGSDEQFF.